The 17 T cell receptor beta chains presented below share a single source sample, sequenced in a study of OX40 agonist ivuxolimab in advanced cancers. The assay was immunoSEQ multiplex PCR, and TCRdb's table has in-frame clones only and misses some. The profile shows tens of thousands of clones, 87% of them singletons. Source: CD4+ or CD8+ T cells sorted from blood, taken in a trial of the OX40 agonist ivuxolimab. These receptors all stem from an adult with an advanced solid tumor such as melanoma, head and neck, liver or kidney cancer.

This clone was observed a few times. The chain has TRBV19 and TRBJ1-5; 12 bases are shared with TRBD1. V lost 3 bases and J lost 7; bases outside the gene matches: 7. Germline assignment: CDR1 LNHDA and CDR2 SQIVND (reference sequence). The CDR3 is 16 amino acids. The CDR3 region has the DNA TGTGCCAGTAGTATGGGCCGGGACAGGGGGCAGCAGCCCCAGCATTTT. It specifies CASSMGRDRGQQPQHF.

This chain joins TRBV11-2 and TRBJ1-3; weak D call: TRBD1 (5 bases). Germline CDR1 reads SGHAT; CDR2 reads FQNNGV. The CDR3 is 15 residues long. V lost 4 bases to trimming and J lost 1 base, with 11 bases between them. Written as DNA, the CDR3 is TGTGCCAGCAGCTGGGAGGGGTTGTCTGGAAACACCATATATTTT. As protein: CASSWEGLSGNTIYF.

The gene calls are TRBV10-2 and TRBJ2-2, with a tentative D call TRBD2 (5 bases). Per germline, CDR1 WSHSY and CDR2 SAAADI. The CDR3 has 14 amino acids. V lost 0 bases and J 5 bases, leaving 7 bases between the germline ends. CDR3 sequence: CASSESRATGELFF. The CDR3 DNA follows: TGCGCCAGCAGTGAGTCGAGGGCGACCGGGGAGCTGTTTTTT.

Only one count was recorded for this clone. The chain is built from TRBV11-2 and TRBJ2-2, with TRBD2 as a possible D gene (5 bases). Germline CDR1 and CDR2: SGHAT and FQNNGV. V was shortened by 5 bases and J by 6 bases, with 16 bases between the two germline ends. The CDR3 consists of 15 residues. The CDR3 is CASSPTLGRPGELFF. The CDR3 coding sequence is TGTGCCAGCAGCCCCACGTTGGGGAGACCCGGGGAGCTGTTTTTT.

The chain uses TRBV9 and TRBJ2-6, with 10 bases aligning to TRBD1. CDR1 and CDR2 (germline): SGDLS, YYNGEE. V was clipped by 3 bases and J by 2 bases; unmatched bases: 5. The CDR3 covers 17 residues. The CDR3 reads CASSAGQGGAGANVLTF. The CDR3 DNA is TGTGCCAGCAGCGCCGGACAGGGGGGGGCTGGGGCCAACGTCCTGACTTTC.

This clone has only one observation. V usage is TRBV5-1 and J usage is TRBJ2-1; possibly TRBD1 for D (7 bases). CDR3 length equals 14 residues. V was pared by 1 base and J by 8 bases, with 13 bases between. The germline CDR1 and CDR2 sequences are SGHRS and YFSETQ. CDR3 DNA: TGCGCCAGCAGCTTGAGGCAGGGGGGACATGAGCAGTTCTTC. This codes for CASSLRQGGHEQFF.

The CDR3 loop reads CASSLDRHYGNTEAFF. CDR3 DNA: TGTGCCAGCAGCTTAGATCGTCACTACGGGAACACTGAAGCTTTCTTT. The chain uses TRBV11-2 and TRBJ1-1, with no clear D. Per germline, CDR1 SGHAT and CDR2 FQNNGV. The CDR3 consists of 16 residues. V gave up 0 bases and J gave up 1 base, with 12 bases separating them.

The chain carries TRBV5-1 and TRBJ2-7; the D gene could be TRBD1 or TRBD2 (8 bases each). V shed 1 base and J shed 7 bases, with 24 bases lying between them. This CDR3 region has 17 residues. Germline V gene lookup returns CDR1 SGHRS and CDR2 YFSETQ. The DNA of the CDR3 is TGCGCCAGCAGCTTGATGGACAGGGCCGGGACTAGAGATGAGCAGTACTTC. It codes for CASSLMDRAGTRDEQYF.

This sequence joins TRBV10-3 and TRBJ1-2, with 8 bases matching TRBD1. The CDR3 length is 14 residues. Losses at the gene ends were 7 bases for V and 12 bases for J; bases not matched to a gene: 16. The V gene's germline CDR1 is ENHRY and CDR2 SYGVKD. DNA of the CDR3: TGTGCCATCACAGAGATCGGACAGGGAGAACCTCACACCTTC. It is translated as CAITEIGQGEPHTF.

The chain has TRBV7-9 and TRBJ2-5, with unresolved D. Between the trimmed V and J ends, which lost 4 bases and 2 bases, there was a span of 11 bases. The CDR3 loop spans 14 amino acids. Germline CDR1 is SEHNR and CDR2 is FQNEAQ (reference sequence). In nucleotides, the CDR3 is TGTGCCAGCAGCTCCTTGGGTGTACAAGAGACCCAGTACTTC. This sequence encodes CASSSLGVQETQYF. The whole variable domain, filled in from reference TRBV7-9 and TRBJ2-5, reads DTGVSQNPRHKITKRGQNVTFRCDPISEHNRLYWYRQTLGQGPEFLTYFQNEAQLEKSRLLSDRFSAERPKGSFSTLEIQRTEQGDSAMYLCASSSLGVQETQYFGPGTRLLVL.

This clone was seen a few times. The rearrangement joins TRBV2 to TRBJ1-1; D unclear. The CDR3 is 14 amino acids. Trimming stripped 2 bases from V and 8 bases from J, with 15 bases between. CDR1 is SNHLY and CDR2 is FYNNEI in the germline V gene. CDR3 region: CASSERSIQTEAFF. The CDR3 nucleotides are TGTGCCAGCAGTGAAAGGTCTATACAGACGGAAGCTTTCTTT.

The chain couples TRBV6-1 to TRBJ1-5; D unclear. The V gene lost 3 bases and the J gene lost 6 bases, with 6 bases spanning the gap. The CDR3 consists of 12 residues. Germline CDR1 is MNHNS and CDR2 is SASEGT. Here the CDR3 reads CASSDGFQPQHF. DNA for the CDR3: TGTGCCAGCAGTGACGGGTTTCAGCCCCAGCATTTT.

The rearrangement links TRBV6-6 to TRBJ1-3; no reliable D call. The CDR3 consists of 13 residues. V was clipped by 10 bases and J by 2 bases, with 12 bases between them. Germline CDR1 MNHNY, CDR2 SVGAGI (reference sequence). The CDR3 DNA follows: TGTGCCACCGGCGAGCCACCTGGAAACACCATATATTTT. As protein: CATGEPPGNTIYF.

The V gene is TRBV2, the J gene TRBJ1-1; D unresolved. The V end was cut by 6 bases, the J end by 3 bases, with 11 bases between. Germline values: CDR1 SNHLY, CDR2 FYNNEI. CDR3 size: 13 residues. The CDR3 loop is CASSDIRDTEAFF. CDR3 DNA: TGTGCCAGCAGCGACATTCGGGACACTGAAGCTTTCTTT.

This clone has only one observation. The rearrangement uses TRBV19 and TRBJ1-1; D not certain. This CDR3 comprises 13 residues. In germline, CDR1 is LNHDA, CDR2 SQIVND (reference sequence). V lost 4 bases to trimming and J lost 0 bases, with 6 bases between them. The CDR3 bases are TGTGCCAGTAGTACAGTCTTGAACACTGAAGCTTTCTTT. Amino acid sequence: CASSTVLNTEAFF.

The chain is built from TRBV10-2 and TRBJ2-1, with TRBD2 matching over 11 bases. The CDR3 loop spans 18 amino acids. The junction had 12 bases not matched to a gene; V was cut back by 6 bases and J by 2 bases. Germline V gene lookup returns CDR1 WSHSY and CDR2 SAAADI. CDR3 amino acids: CASRMTSGAQSTYNEQFF. In DNA form, the CDR3 reads TGCGCCAGCAGGATGACTAGCGGGGCTCAGAGTACCTACAATGAGCAGTTCTTC.

The genes are TRBV30 and TRBJ1-5; 7 bases are a match to TRBD1. Germline V gene data show CDR1 as GTSNPN and CDR2 as SVGIG (reference sequence). This CDR3 contains 15 residues. V lost 3 bases to trimming and J lost 5 bases; unmatched junction nucleotides: 10. CDR3 amino acids: CAWRDQQGLDQPQHF. For the CDR3, the DNA is TGTGCCTGGAGGGATCAACAGGGGTTGGATCAGCCCCAGCATTTT.